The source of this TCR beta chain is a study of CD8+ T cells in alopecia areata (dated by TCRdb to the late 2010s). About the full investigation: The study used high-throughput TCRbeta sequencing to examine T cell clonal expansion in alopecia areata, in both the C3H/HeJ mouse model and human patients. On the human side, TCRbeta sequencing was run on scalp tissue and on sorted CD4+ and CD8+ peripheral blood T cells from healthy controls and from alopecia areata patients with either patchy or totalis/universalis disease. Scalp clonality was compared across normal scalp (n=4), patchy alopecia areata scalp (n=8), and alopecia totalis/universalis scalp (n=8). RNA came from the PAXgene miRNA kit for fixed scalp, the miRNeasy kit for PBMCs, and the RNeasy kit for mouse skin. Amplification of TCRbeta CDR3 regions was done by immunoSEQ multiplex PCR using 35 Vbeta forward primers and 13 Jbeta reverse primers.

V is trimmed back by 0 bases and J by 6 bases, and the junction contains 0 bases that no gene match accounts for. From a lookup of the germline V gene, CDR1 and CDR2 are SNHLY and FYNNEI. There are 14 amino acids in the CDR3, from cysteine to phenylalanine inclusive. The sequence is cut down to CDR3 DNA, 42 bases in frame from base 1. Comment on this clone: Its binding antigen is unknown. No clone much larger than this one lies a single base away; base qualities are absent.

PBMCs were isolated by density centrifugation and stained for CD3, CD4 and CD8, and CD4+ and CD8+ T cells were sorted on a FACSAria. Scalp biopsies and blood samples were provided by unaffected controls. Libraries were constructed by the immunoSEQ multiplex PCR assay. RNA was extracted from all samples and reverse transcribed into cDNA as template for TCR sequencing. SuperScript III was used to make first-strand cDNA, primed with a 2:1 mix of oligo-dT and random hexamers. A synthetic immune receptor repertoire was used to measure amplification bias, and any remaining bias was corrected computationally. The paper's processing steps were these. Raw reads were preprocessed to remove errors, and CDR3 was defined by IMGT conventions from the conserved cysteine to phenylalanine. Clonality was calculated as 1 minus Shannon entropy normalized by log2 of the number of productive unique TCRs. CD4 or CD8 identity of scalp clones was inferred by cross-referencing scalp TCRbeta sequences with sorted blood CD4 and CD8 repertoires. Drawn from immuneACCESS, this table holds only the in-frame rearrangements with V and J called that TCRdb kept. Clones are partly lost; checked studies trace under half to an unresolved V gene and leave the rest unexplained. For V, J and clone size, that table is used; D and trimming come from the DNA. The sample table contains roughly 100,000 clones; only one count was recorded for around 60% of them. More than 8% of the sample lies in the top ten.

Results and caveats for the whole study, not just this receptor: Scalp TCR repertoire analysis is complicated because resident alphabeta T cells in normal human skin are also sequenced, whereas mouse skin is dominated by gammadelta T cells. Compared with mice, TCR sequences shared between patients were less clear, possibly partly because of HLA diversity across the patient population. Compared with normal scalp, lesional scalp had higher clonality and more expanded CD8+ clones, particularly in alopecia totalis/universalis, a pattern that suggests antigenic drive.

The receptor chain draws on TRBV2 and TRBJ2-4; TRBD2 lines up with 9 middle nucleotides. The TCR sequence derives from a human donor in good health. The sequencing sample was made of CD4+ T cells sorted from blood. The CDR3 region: CASSEASGRNIQYF. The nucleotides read TGTGCCAGCAGTGAAGCTAGCGGGAGAAACATTCAGTACTTC.